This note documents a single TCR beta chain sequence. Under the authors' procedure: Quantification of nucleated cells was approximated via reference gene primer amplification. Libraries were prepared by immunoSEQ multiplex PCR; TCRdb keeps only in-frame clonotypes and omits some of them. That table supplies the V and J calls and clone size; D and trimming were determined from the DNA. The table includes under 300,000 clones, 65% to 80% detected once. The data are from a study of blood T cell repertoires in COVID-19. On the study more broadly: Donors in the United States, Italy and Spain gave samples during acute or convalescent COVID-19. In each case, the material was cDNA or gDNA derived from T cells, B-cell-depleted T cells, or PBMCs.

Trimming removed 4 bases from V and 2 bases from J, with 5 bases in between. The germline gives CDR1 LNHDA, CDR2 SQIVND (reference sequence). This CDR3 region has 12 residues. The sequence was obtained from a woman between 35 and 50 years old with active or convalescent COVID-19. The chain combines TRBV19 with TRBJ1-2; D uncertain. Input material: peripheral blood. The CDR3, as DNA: TGTGCCAGTAGTACCATGAACTATGGCTACACCTTC. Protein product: CASSTMNYGYTF.